A single sample is the source of the 5 T cell receptor beta chains below, sequenced in a study of T cell responses to AZD1222 COVID-19 vaccine (dated by TCRdb to about 2021). Read against the paper, the sample's time point label means: baseline before first vaccination. The receptor library was made with the immunoSEQ multiplex PCR assay. Held by TCRdb, this immuneACCESS table contains in-frame sequences only and omits some clones. Under half of the omission traces to an unresolved V gene where checked; the cause of the rest is unknown. This sample is represented by 90,000 to 150,000 clones; roughly 88% of them were singletons. The ten largest clones capture less than 4% of the sample. The sample in question was peripheral blood, obtained on day 0 of AZD1222 vaccination. The receptors here all came from an adult in good health.

Here the CDR3 reads CATLSTLDSPLHF. CDR3 in DNA: TGTGCCACCCTCTCTACCCTAGACTCACCCCTCCACTTT. The gene calls are TRBV12-3 or TRBV12-4 and TRBJ1-6; no clear D gene. The CDR3 has 13 residues. V lost 10 bases to trimming and J lost 10 bases, with 17 bases between them.

On this clone: The same CDR3 also results from other DNA sequences found in this sample. The V call is TRBV5-1, the J call TRBJ2-1; D is undetermined. Germline V CDR1 and CDR2: SGHRS, YFSETQ. The CDR3 spans 15 residues. V dropped 0 bases and J dropped 0 bases, with 7 bases sitting between them. The CDR3 DNA reads TGCGCCAGCAGCTTGGTGGGTAGCTCCTACAATGAGCAGTTCTTC. It is translated as CASSLVGSSYNEQFF.

V usage is TRBV13 and J usage is TRBJ2-1; 10 bases line up with TRBD1. Unmatched junction bases numbered 13, after V lost 5 bases and J lost 9 bases. CDR1 is PRHDT, CDR2 FYEKMQ, per germline (reference sequence). The CDR3 has 16 residues. The CDR3 protein is CASSTKSRTGGGEQFF. For the CDR3, the DNA is TGTGCCAGCAGCACCAAATCCCGGACAGGGGGAGGTGAGCAGTTCTTC.

The chain combines TRBV7-3 with TRBJ1-6, with 8 bases fitting TRBD1. V lost 5 bases and J lost 0; bases outside the gene matches: 9. The germline V gene encodes CDR1 SGHTA and CDR2 FQGTGA. The CDR3 consists of 18 residues. The CDR3 loop reads CASSLLTGASSYNSPLHF. Here the CDR3 DNA reads TGTGCCAGCAGCCTGTTGACAGGGGCAAGCTCCTATAATTCACCCCTCCACTTT.

For this clone: This CDR3 is also generated by other DNA sequences in the sample. This sequence joins TRBV5-1 and TRBJ2-2; D is unresolved. V shed 2 bases and J shed 1 base, with 6 bases lying between them. CDR1 is SGHRS, CDR2 YFSETQ, per germline. The length of the CDR3 is 14 residues. The CDR3 nucleotides are TGCGCCAGCAGCTTAGGTGGGAACACCGGGGAGCTGTTTTTT. Encoded protein: CASSLGGNTGELFF. The entire variable domain, with the rest obtained from reference TRBV5-1 and TRBJ2-2, is as follows: KAGVTQTPRYLIKTRGQQVTLSCSPISGHRSVSWYQQTPGQGLQFLFEYFSETQRNKGNFPGRFSGRQFSNSRSEMNVSTLELGDSALYLCASSLGGNTGELFFGEGSRLTVL.